These 15 T cell receptor beta chains were all obtained from the same sample, sequenced in a study of T cells after yellow fever vaccination. TCRdb passed the 5' RACE reads through MiXCR, listing each CDR3 protein once. The sample yields approximately 250,000 distinct CDR3 sequences, roughly 6.3% seen once. The sequenced sample was CD4+ T cells sorted from PBMCs, obtained on the day of the yellow fever booster vaccination. These receptor sequences come from a man aged 30 to 45 who received the YFV17D yellow fever vaccine.

The V gene is TRBV29-1, the J gene TRBJ1-1; D possibly corresponds to TRBD1 (5 bases). Germline CDR1 and CDR2: SQVTM and ANQGSEA. With 7 bases removed from V and 5 bases from J, the gap between germline ends came to 17 bases. CDR3 length: 13 amino acids. The chain's CDR3 is CSGKRSQGTEAFF. CDR3 sequence (DNA): TGCAGCGGGAAGAGATCCCAGGGAACTGAAGCTTTCTTT.

This clonotype came up a few times. This rearrangement joins TRBV7-2 to TRBJ2-2, with unresolved D. Germline V lookup: CDR1 SGHTA, CDR2 FQGNSA. This CDR3 is 12 amino acids long. V gave up 3 bases and J gave up 7 bases, with 6 bases separating them. CDR3 sequence reads: CASSLPVGELFF. The DNA for the CDR3 is TGTGCCAGCAGCTTGCCGGTCGGGGAGCTGTTTTTT.

The chain joins TRBV27 to TRBJ2-2; D ambiguous. Deletions cut 5 bases from V and 1 base from J, with 11 bases between. From germline, CDR1 is MNHEY and CDR2 SMNVEV (reference sequence). The CDR3 is 15 residues long. This CDR3 is CASSLSTGNTGELFF. The DNA of the CDR3 is TGTGCCAGCAGTCTGAGCACGGGGAACACCGGGGAGCTGTTTTTT.

This clonotype was picked up a small number of times. This chain uses TRBV11-2 with TRBJ2-3, with TRBD1 matching 10 bases. Germline-derived CDR1 and CDR2 are SGHAT and FQNNGV. V was pared by 3 bases and J by 0 bases, with 9 bases of the junction left unmatched. CDR3 length: 18 residues. CDR3 in amino acids: CASSLGKGQGISTDTQYF. In DNA, the CDR3 is TGTGCCAGCAGCTTGGGGAAGGGACAGGGGATAAGCACAGATACGCAGTATTTT.

This clonotype showed up just a few times. V usage is TRBV27 and J usage is TRBJ2-1; 8 bases map to TRBD2. V shed 3 bases, J shed 0 bases, and the junction held 10 bases outside the gene matches. In germline, CDR1 is MNHEY, CDR2 SMNVEV (reference sequence). This CDR3 comprises 18 residues. The CDR3 region is CASSFRTSRPSSYNEQFF. For the CDR3, the DNA is TGTGCCAGCAGTTTCAGGACTAGCCGCCCGAGCTCCTACAATGAGCAGTTCTTC.

This clonotype appeared many times. The chain has TRBV5-4 and TRBJ1-2; the D is unclear. The V gene lost 2 bases and the J gene lost 1 base, with 18 bases spanning the gap. Germline CDR1 is SGHNT and CDR2 is YYREEE (reference sequence). This CDR3 comprises 17 residues. CDR3 bases: TGTGCCAGCAGCTTACCGGGTCCGGAGGGAGTTAACTATGGCTACACCTTC. Residues: CASSLPGPEGVNYGYTF. Using reference TRBV5-4 and TRBJ1-2 for the parts outside the CDR3, the full variable domain is ETGVTQSPTHLIKTRGQQVTLRCSSQSGHNTVSWYQQALGQGPQFIFQYYREEENGRGNFPPRFSGLQFPNYSSELNVNALELDDSALYLCASSLPGPEGVNYGYTFGSGTRLTVV.

This clonotype was counted a few times. The genes are TRBV12-3 or TRBV12-4 and TRBJ2-7; D is perhaps TRBD2 (6 bases). With 4 bases removed from V and 2 bases from J, the gap between germline ends came to 12 bases. This CDR3 spans 14 amino acids. The CDR3 sequence is CASSSSGSAYEQYF. The CDR3 DNA sequence: TGTGCCAGCAGTTCCAGCGGGTCGGCCTACGAGCAGTACTTC.

This clonotype was detected a few times. This rearrangement joins TRBV4-3 to TRBJ1-2, with D perhaps TRBD1 (6 bases). The ends were cut back, 0 bases at V and 0 bases at J, with 14 bases in the middle. Germline V gene data show CDR1 as LGHNA and CDR2 as YSLEER. CDR3 length equals 17 residues. The CDR3 region is CASSQDPGASTNYGYTF. As DNA, the CDR3 is TGCGCCAGCAGCCAAGATCCAGGGGCGAGTACTAACTATGGCTACACCTTC.

This clonotype was observed a handful of times. This rearrangement joins TRBV18 to TRBJ2-3; D gene uncertain. V was cut by 5 bases and J by 2 bases, with 8 bases left in between. Germline V lookup: CDR1 KGHSH, CDR2 LQKENI. This CDR3 region has 13 residues. CDR3 residues: CASSVISTDTQYF. CDR3 nucleotides: TGTGCCAGCTCAGTGATATCCACAGATACGCAGTATTTT. Supplemented by reference TRBV18 and TRBJ2-3, the full variable domain reads NAGVMQNPRHLVRRRGQEARLRCSPMKGHSHVYWYRQLPEEGLKFMVYLQKENIIDESGMPKERFSAEFPKEGPSILRIQQVVRGDSAAYFCASSVISTDTQYFGPGTRLTVL.

This clonotype has ten or more counts. The V call is TRBV5-1, the J call TRBJ1-1; 8 nucleotides match TRBD1. The CDR3 extends over 15 amino acids. Trimming cost V 3 bases and J 2 bases; bases outside gene matches: 6. Germline loops: CDR1 SGHRS, CDR2 YFSETQ. CDR3 DNA: TGCGCCAGCAGCTACCGACAGGGGATAAACACTGAAGCTTTCTTT. Amino acids: CASSYRQGINTEAFF.

This clonotype was seen many times. The chain employs TRBV7-8 and TRBJ1-2, with D perhaps matching TRBD1 (5 bases). V shed 6 bases and J shed 3 bases, with 11 bases lying between them. The CDR3 runs 13 residues. Germline loops: CDR1 SGHVS, CDR2 FQNEAQ. CDR3: CASSPSGHYGYTF. The CDR3 bases are TGTGCCAGCAGTCCGTCGGGGCACTATGGCTACACCTTC.

This clonotype has at least ten counts. The J gene is TRBJ2-7, the V gene TRBV6-2 or TRBV6-3; D is unclear. V shed 7 bases and J shed 3 bases, with 7 bases lying between them. Germline V gene sequence: CDR1 MNHEY, CDR2 SVGEGT. The CDR3 sequence is 11 residues long. Here the CDR3 reads CASTSFYEQYF. CDR3 nucleotides: TGTGCCAGCACCTCCTTCTACGAGCAGTACTTC.

This clonotype was seen repeatedly, ten times or more. V gene TRBV5-1 combines with J gene TRBJ2-7; 11 positions agree with TRBD1. Germline V lookup: CDR1 SGHRS, CDR2 YFSETQ. The CDR3 is 15 residues long. With 4 bases clipped from V and 0 bases from J, the junction kept 3 bases outside the gene matches. CDR3 region: CASSQGTGGSYEQYF. For the CDR3, the DNA is TGCGCCAGCAGCCAAGGGACAGGGGGCTCCTACGAGCAGTACTTC.

V usage is TRBV5-1 and J usage is TRBJ1-3; 8 nucleotides align to TRBD1. Germline-derived CDR1 and CDR2 are SGHRS and YFSETQ. The CDR3 consists of 17 residues. Losses at the gene ends were 0 bases for V and 0 bases for J; bases not matched to a gene: 5. The CDR3: CASSLGTGGTSGNTIYF. The CDR3 DNA sequence: TGCGCCAGCAGCTTGGGTACAGGGGGTACCTCTGGAAACACCATATATTTT. The full variable domain, in which reference TRBV5-1 and TRBJ1-3 provide the parts outside the CDR3, is KAGVTQTPRYLIKTRGQQVTLSCSPISGHRSVSWYQQTPGQGLQFLFEYFSETQRNKGNFPGRFSGRQFSNSRSEMNVSTLELGDSALYLCASSLGTGGTSGNTIYFGEGSWLTVV.

The rearrangement links TRBV20-1 to TRBJ2-6; D might be TRBD1 (6 bases). In germline, CDR1 is DFQATT, CDR2 SNEGSKA (reference sequence). With 1 base removed from V and 0 bases from J, the gap between germline ends came to 16 bases. CDR3 length equals 18 residues. For the CDR3, the DNA is TGCAGTGCTAGAGCTATCAGTGGGGGCTACTCTGGGGCCAACGTCCTGACTTTC. Translation gives CSARAISGGYSGANVLTF.